The next 5 T cell receptor beta chains were all read from a single sample in a study of CD8+CD57+ T cells in acquired aplastic anemia. It was genomic DNA that served as the template for profiling TCR beta VDJ and CDR3. TCRdb redid the calling of the reads with MiXCR, one entry per CDR3 protein. This sample yields about 130,000 distinct CDR3 sequences, of which 40% to 60% are seen a single time; about 2.5% belongs to the top ten. What was sequenced was sorted CD4+, CD8+, or CD8+CD57+ T cells (not recorded which) from PBMCs. Every receptor here comes from a human donor in good health, serving as a control.

The table lists this clonotype with many counts. The chain has TRBV11-2 and TRBJ2-2; 14 bases match TRBD2. The CDR3 length is 19 residues. Germline trimming cut 3 bases from V and 1 base from J; bases unmatched to any gene: 7. The V gene's germline CDR1 is SGHAT and CDR2 FQNNGV. CDR3 DNA sequence: TGTGCCAGCAGCTTCAGCGGACTAGCGGGGGGTGAGAACACCGGGGAGCTGTTTTTT. Amino acid sequence: CASSFSGLAGGENTGELFF.

This clonotype was observed many times. V and J are TRBV29-1 and TRBJ2-2, with a weak D call TRBD2 (5 bases). This CDR3 contains 13 residues. V was pared by 7 bases and J by 1 base, with 10 bases between. CDR1 and CDR2 from the germline V gene are SQVTM and ANQGSEA. The CDR3 reads CSGRAQNTGELFF. The CDR3 region has the DNA TGCAGCGGGCGGGCCCAGAACACCGGGGAGCTGTTTTTT.

This clonotype appeared a few times. The chain couples TRBV4-2 to TRBJ2-7; TRBD1 might be the D (5 bases). Trimming removed 0 bases at V and 5 bases at J, with 11 bases between. Germline assignment: CDR1 LGHNA and CDR2 YNFKEQ. The CDR3 spans 14 residues. Here the CDR3 DNA reads TGTGCCAGCAGCCAAGAGAAGGAAGGGGACGAGCAGTACTTC. This translates into CASSQEKEGDEQYF.

This clonotype was observed many times. The gene calls are TRBV11-2 and TRBJ2-3; 10 positions match TRBD1. J lost 3 bases, V lost 5 bases, and 5 bases had no gene match. The CDR3 length is 15 residues. CDR1 is SGHAT and CDR2 is FQNNGV in the germline V gene. The CDR3 sequence: CASSPPGQGTDTQYF. The CDR3 bases are TGTGCCAGCAGCCCCCCGGGACAGGGGACAGATACGCAGTATTTT.

This clonotype was found a few times. The J gene is TRBJ2-1, the V gene TRBV6-2 or TRBV6-3; 8 bases agree with TRBD2. V trimming: 2 bases; J trimming: 10 bases; junction bases outside the gene matches: 10. The CDR3 length is 15 residues. CDR1 is MNHEY, CDR2 SVGEGT, per germline. The CDR3 sequence: CASSYPNSLAGEQFF. In DNA, the CDR3 is TGTGCCAGCAGTTACCCGAACTCATTAGCGGGGGAGCAGTTCTTC.